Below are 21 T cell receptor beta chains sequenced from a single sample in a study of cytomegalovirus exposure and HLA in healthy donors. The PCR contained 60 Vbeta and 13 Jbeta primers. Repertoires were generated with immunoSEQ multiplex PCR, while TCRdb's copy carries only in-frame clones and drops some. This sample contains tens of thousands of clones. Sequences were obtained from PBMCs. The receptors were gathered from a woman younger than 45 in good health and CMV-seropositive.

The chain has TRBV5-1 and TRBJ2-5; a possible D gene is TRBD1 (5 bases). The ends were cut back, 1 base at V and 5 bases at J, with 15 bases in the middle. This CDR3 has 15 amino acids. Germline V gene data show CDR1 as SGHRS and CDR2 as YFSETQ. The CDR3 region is CASSLLQGSGETQYF. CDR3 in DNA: TGCGCCAGCAGCTTGTTACAAGGGTCAGGGGAGACCCAGTACTTC. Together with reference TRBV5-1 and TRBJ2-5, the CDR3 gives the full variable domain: KAGVTQTPRYLIKTRGQQVTLSCSPISGHRSVSWYQQTPGQGLQFLFEYFSETQRNKGNFPGRFSGRQFSNSRSEMNVSTLELGDSALYLCASSLLQGSGETQYFGPGTRLLVL.

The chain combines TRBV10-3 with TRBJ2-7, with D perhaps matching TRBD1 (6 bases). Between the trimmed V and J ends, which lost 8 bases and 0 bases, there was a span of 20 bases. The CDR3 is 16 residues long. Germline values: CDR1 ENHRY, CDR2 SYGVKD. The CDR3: CAIRDPRGGDSYEQYF. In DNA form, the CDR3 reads TGTGCCATCCGAGACCCGAGAGGGGGAGACTCCTACGAGCAGTACTTC.

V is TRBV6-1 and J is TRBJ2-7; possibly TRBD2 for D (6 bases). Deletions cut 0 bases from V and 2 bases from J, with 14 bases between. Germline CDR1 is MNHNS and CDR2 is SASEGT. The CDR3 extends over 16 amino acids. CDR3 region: CASSEAGGQAPYEQYF. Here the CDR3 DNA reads TGTGCCAGCAGTGAAGCAGGAGGGCAGGCACCCTACGAGCAGTACTTC.

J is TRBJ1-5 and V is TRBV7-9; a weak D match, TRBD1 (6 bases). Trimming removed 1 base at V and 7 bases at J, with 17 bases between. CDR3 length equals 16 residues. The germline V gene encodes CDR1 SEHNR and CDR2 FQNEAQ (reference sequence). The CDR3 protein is CASSLGSGASGQPQHF. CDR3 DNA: TGTGCCAGCAGCTTAGGATCAGGGGCTTCGGGGCAGCCCCAGCATTTT.

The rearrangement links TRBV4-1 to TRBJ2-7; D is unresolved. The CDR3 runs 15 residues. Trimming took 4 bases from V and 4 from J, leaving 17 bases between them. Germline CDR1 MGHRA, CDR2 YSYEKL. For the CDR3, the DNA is TGCGCCAGCAGCCCTGACCAGCGCGCGGTGTACGAGCAGTACTTC. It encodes CASSPDQRAVYEQYF.

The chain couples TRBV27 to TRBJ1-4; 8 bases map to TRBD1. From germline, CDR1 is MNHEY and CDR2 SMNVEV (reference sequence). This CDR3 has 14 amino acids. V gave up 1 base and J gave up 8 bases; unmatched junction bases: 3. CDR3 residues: CASSLWTGYEKLFF. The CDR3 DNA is TGTGCCAGCAGTTTATGGACAGGGTACGAAAAACTGTTTTTT.

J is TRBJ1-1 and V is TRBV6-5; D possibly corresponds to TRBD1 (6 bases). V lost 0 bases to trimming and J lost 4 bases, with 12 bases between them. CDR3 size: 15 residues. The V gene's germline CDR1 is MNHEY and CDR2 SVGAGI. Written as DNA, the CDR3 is TGTGCCAGCAGTTACTCCCCAGGGGAAGGCACTGAAGCTTTCTTT. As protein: CASSYSPGEGTEAFF.

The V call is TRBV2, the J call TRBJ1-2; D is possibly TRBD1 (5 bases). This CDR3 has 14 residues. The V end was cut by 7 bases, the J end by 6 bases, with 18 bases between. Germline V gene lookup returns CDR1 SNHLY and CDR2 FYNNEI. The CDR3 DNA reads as TGTGCCAGCAAGGTGGCAAGGCAGGGTGATGGCTACACCTTC. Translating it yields CASKVARQGDGYTF.

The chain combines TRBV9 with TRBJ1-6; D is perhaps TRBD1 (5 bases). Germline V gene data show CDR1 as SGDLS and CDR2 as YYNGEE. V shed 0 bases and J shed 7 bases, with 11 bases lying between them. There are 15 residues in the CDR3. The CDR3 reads CASSVGSGGNSPLHF. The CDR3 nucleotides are TGTGCCAGCAGCGTAGGATCGGGGGGAAATTCACCCCTCCACTTT. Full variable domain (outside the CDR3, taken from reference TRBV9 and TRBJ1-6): DSGVTQTPKHLITATGQRVTLRCSPRSGDLSVYWYQQSLDQGLQFLIQYYNGEERAKGNILERFSAQQFPDLHSELNLSSLELGDSALYFCASSVGSGGNSPLHFGNGTRLTVT.

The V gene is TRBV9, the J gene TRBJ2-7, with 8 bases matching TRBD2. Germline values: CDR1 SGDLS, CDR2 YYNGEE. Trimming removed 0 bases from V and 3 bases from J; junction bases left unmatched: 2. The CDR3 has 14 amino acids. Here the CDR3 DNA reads TGTGCCAGCAGCGTAGCGGGGGGGAACTACGAGCAGTACTTC. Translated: CASSVAGGNYEQYF.

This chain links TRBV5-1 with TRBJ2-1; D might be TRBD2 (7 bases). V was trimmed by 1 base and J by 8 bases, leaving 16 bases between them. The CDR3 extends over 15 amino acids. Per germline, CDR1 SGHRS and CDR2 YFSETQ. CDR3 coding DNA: TGCGCCAGCAGCTTGTTGGGGGGGCCGAGGGATGAGCAGTTCTTC. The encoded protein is CASSLLGGPRDEQFF.

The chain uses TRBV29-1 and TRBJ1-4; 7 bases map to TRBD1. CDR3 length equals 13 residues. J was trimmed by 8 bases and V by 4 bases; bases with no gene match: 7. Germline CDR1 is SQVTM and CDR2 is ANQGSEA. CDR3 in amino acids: CSVGGRGREKLFF. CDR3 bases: TGCAGCGTTGGAGGCAGGGGGAGGGAAAAACTGTTTTTT.

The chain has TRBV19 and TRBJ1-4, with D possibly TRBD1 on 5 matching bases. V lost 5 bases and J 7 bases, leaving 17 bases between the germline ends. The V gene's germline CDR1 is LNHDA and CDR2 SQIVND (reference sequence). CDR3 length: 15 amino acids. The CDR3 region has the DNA TGTGCCAGTAGTTCACGGCGGGGGGAAGGTGAAAAACTGTTTTTT. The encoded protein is CASSSRRGEGEKLFF.

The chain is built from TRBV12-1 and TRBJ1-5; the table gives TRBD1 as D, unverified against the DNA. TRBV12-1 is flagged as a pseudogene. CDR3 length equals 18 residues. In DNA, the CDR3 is TGTGCCAGCAGCTTTAAAGGCCGGGACAGGGGCTTCCATCAGCCCCAGCATTTT. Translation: CASSFKGRDRGFHQPQHF.

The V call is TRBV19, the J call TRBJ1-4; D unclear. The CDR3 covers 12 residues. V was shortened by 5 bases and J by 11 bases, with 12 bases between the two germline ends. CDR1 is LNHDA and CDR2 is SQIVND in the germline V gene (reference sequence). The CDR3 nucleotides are TGTGCCAGTAGTCCCGGACTCCGGAAACTGTTTTTT. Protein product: CASSPGLRKLFF.

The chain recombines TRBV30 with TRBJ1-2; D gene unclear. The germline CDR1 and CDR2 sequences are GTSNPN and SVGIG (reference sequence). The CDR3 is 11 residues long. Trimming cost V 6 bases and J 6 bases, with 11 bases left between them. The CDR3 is CACFPPDGYTF. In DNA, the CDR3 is TGTGCCTGTTTCCCCCCTGATGGCTACACCTTC. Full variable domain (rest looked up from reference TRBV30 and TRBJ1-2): SQTIHQWPATLVQPVGSPLSLECTVEGTSNPNLYWYRQAAGRGLQLLFYSVGIGQISSEVPQNLSASRPQDRQFILSSKKLLLSDSGFYLCACFPPDGYTFGSGTRLTVV.

The CDR3 bases are TGTGCCAGCAGCGGACTAGCGGGAGGCGAGACCCAGTACTTC. Protein sequence: CASSGLAGGETQYF. The J gene is TRBJ2-5, the V gene TRBV5-6, with 14 nucleotides matching TRBD2. The trim removed 4 bases at V and 5 bases at J, leaving 1 base unmatched. CDR3 length: 14 amino acids. Germline V gene lookup returns CDR1 SGHDT and CDR2 YYEEEE.

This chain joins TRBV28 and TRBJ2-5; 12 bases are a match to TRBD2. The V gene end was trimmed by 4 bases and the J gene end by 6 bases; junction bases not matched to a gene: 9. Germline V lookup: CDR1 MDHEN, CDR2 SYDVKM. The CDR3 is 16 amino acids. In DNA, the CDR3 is TGTGCCAGCAGTTCAGGCGGCACTAGCGGGAGGCAGACCCAGTACTTC. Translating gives CASSSGGTSGRQTQYF. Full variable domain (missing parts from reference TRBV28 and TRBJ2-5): DVKVTQSSRYLVKRTGEKVFLECVQDMDHENMFWYRQDPGLGLRLIYFSYDVKMKEKGDIPEGYSVSREKKERFSLILESASTNQTSMYLCASSSGGTSGRQTQYFGPGTRLLVL.

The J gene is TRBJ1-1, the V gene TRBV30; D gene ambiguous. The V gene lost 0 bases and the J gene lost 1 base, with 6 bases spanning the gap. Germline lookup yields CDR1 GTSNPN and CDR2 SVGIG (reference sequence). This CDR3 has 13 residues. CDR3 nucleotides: TGTGCCTGGAGTGTACGCAGGAACACTGAAGCTTTCTTT. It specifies CAWSVRRNTEAFF.

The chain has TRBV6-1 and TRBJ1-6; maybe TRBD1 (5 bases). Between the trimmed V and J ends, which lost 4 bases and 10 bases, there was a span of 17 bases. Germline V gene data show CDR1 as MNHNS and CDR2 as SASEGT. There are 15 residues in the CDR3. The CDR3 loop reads CASSGGRSSGSPLHF. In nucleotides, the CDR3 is TGTGCCAGCAGTGGGGGGAGGAGTTCTGGATCACCCCTCCACTTT.

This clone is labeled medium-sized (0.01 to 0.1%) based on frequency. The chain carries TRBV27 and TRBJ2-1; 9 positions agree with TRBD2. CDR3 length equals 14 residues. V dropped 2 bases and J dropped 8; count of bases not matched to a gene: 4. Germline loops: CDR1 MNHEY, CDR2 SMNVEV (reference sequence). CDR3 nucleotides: TGTGCCAGCAGTTTAGCGGGGGGGCCTTATGAGCAGTTCTTC. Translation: CASSLAGGPYEQFF.